What follows describes a single T cell receptor (beta chain). Looked up from germline, CDR1 is SGHTA and CDR2 is FQGTGA. V trimming: 5 bases; J trimming: 5 bases; junction bases outside the gene matches: 10. The CDR3 has 16 residues. The entry originates in a study of blood T cell repertoires in COVID-19. Study details: Sites across the United States, Italy and Spain contributed samples from acute and convalescent COVID-19. Nucleic acid was either cDNA or gDNA, and it came from T cells, B-cell-depleted T cells, or PBMCs.

Original methodology: Reference gene primers were amplified, and this amplification served to estimate nucleated cell counts. Assay: immunoSEQ multiplex PCR; the TCRdb copy retains only in-frame clones and omits some. V and J calls plus clone size are reproduced from that table; the DNA served to infer D and trimming. Here the sample spans under 95,000 clones, roughly 87% being singletons. The gene calls are TRBV7-3 and TRBJ2-3; 10 bases map to TRBD2. Sequenced: peripheral blood. The receptor's source is a woman of 80 years or more with acute or convalescent COVID-19. CDR3 bases: TGTGCCAGCAGCCTAGGTCCTAGCGGGGGAGGAGATACGCAGTATTTT. This sequence encodes CASSLGPSGGGDTQYF.